The entry that follows covers one T cell receptor (beta chain) sequence. This clone was counted a single time. Its target antigen remains unknown. There are no base qualities to consult, and no much larger clone falls within one base. This record belongs to a study of blood T cell repertoires in COVID-19 (dated by TCRdb to about 2020). Regarding the study in general: Samples covering the acute and convalescent phases of COVID-19 were provided by collaborators in the United States, Italy and Spain. The prospective study material was composed of cDNA or gDNA derived from T cells, B-cell-depleted T cells, or PBMCs. Deeply sampled blood TCRbeta repertoires from subjects exposed to, actively infected with, or recovered from COVID-19 were included in the dataset. The repertoires were released in a freely available public database intended as a resource for research on the immune response to SARS-CoV-2. Samples came from the ongoing ImmuneRACE study (first 160 participants) plus 1,254 subjects from 6 global collaborators. Nearly every sample came with metadata listing a de-identified subject ID, COVID-19 status, age in years and sex. Where HLA class I and class II types were available, the types were taken from metadata supplied by the sample provider, not from assay-based typing.

TCRbeta CDR3 regions were amplified from genomic DNA using the immunoSEQ Assay, a bias-controlled multiplex PCR. The original methods were these. The number of nucleated cells in each sample was estimated from the amplification of reference gene primers within the assay. To quantify the absolute abundance of each unique TCRbeta CDR3 rearrangement, sequence reads were collapsed and filtered. Productive Simpson clonality was computed per sample as the square root of Simpson's diversity index over productive rearrangements. TCRdb took over this immuneACCESS table, retaining in-frame rearrangements with V and J assigned. Such tables are incomplete; in checked studies, under half of the missing clones stem from an unresolved V gene, and the remainder is unexplained. Clone size and V and J calls were adopted from that table, with D and trimming inferred from the DNA. Present in this sample are fewer than 250,000 clones, 70% to 90% of which were seen just once. More than 0.7% of the sample rests with the top ten.

The study at large found these results: Clinical and demographic metadata were provided uncurated, with the amount varying by source and participant.

The CDR3 runs 16 amino acids, cysteine and phenylalanine included. The read is trimmed to its CDR3 DNA, 48 bases read in frame from base 1. Via the germline V gene, CDR1 is SNHLY and CDR2 FYNNEI. Cut back by 0 bases and 6 bases, the V and J ends lie 15 bases apart. Collaborating institutions collected whole blood in K2EDTA tubes following their own protocols. For TCRbeta analysis, collaborators shipped samples as frozen whole blood, isolated PBMCs, or DNA extracted from either of those sample types. This TCR was sampled from a woman aged 70-85 years with acute or convalescent COVID-19. Specimen: peripheral blood. The sequence links TRBV2 to TRBJ1-5, with TRBD1 as a weak D call on 5 bases. In nucleotides, the sequence is TGTGCCAGCAGTGAAGCGCAGGGTCTCGAGGCTCAGCCCCAGCATTTT. This codes for CASSEAQGLEAQPQHF.